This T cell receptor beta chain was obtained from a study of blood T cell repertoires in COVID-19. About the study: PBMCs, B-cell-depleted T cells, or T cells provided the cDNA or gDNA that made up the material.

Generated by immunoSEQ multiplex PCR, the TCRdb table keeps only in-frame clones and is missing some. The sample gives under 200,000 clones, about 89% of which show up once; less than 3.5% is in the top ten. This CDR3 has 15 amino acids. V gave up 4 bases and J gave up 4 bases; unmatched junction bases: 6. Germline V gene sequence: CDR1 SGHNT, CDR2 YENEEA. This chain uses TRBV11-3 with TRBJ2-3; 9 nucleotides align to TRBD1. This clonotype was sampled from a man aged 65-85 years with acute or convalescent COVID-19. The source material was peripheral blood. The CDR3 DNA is TGTGCCAGCAGCTCCCGGGACAGGGCCCCAGATACGCAGTATTTT. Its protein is CASSSRDRAPDTQYF. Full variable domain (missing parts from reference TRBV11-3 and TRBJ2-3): EAGVVQSPRYKIIEKKQPVAFWCNPISGHNTLYWYLQNLGQGPELLIRYENEEAVDDSQLPKDRFSAERLKGVDSTLKIQPAELGDSAVYLCASSSRDRAPDTQYFGPGTRLTVL.